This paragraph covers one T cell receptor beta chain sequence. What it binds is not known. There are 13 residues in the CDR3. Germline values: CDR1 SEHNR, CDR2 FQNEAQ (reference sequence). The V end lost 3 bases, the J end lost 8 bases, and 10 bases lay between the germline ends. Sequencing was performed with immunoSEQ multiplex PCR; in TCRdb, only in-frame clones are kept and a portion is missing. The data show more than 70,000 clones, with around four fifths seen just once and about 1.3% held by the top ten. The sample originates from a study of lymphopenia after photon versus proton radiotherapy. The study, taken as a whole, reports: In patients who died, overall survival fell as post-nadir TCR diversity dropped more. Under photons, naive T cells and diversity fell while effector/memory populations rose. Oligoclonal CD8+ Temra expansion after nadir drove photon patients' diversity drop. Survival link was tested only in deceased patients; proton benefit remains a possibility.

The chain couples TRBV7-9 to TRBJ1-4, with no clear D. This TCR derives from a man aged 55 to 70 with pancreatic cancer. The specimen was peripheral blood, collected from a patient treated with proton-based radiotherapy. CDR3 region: CASSFSDREKLFF. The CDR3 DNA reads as TGTGCCAGCAGCTTCAGTGACCGGGAAAAACTGTTTTTT.